The 25 T cell receptor beta chains below all came from one sample that was sequenced in a study of cytomegalovirus exposure and HLA in healthy donors. The PCR ran on 60 Vbeta and 13 Jbeta primers. Some clones are missing from TCRdb's copy, which holds only in-frame ones; the method was immunoSEQ multiplex PCR. Here the sample spans 110,000 or so clones, over 70% being singletons. Sequenced material: PBMCs. Receptor source: a woman aged 40-49 years in good health and CMV-seropositive.

The chain carries TRBV4-2 and TRBJ1-2, with 8 positions matching TRBD1. V gave up 2 bases and J gave up 4 bases; unmatched junction bases: 6. Germline V lookup: CDR1 LGHNA, CDR2 YNFKEQ. This CDR3 contains 15 residues. This chain's CDR3 is CASSQPQGDGYGYTF. For the CDR3, the DNA is TGTGCCAGCAGCCAACCACAGGGGGATGGCTATGGCTACACCTTC.

V gene TRBV10-2 combines with J gene TRBJ2-1; 9 bases are a match to TRBD2. V was clipped by 4 bases and J by 3 bases; unmatched bases: 4. Per the germline V gene, CDR1 is WSHSY and CDR2 is SAAADI. The CDR3 has 15 residues. The CDR3 sequence: CASSGLAGLYNEQFF. CDR3 DNA: TGCGCCAGCAGTGGGCTAGCGGGGCTCTACAATGAGCAGTTCTTC.

The chain is built from TRBV28 and TRBJ1-1, with 7 bases fitting TRBD1. V gave up 3 bases and J gave up 2 bases; unmatched junction bases: 6. The CDR3 is made up of 15 amino acids. Germline CDR1 and CDR2: MDHEN and SYDVKM. CDR3 DNA sequence: TGTGCCAGCAGTTTTCATGGGACAGCTAACACTGAAGCTTTCTTT. Translating gives CASSFHGTANTEAFF.

The rearrangement joins TRBV7-3 to TRBJ2-3, with D perhaps matching TRBD2 (7 bases). Germline V gene sequence: CDR1 SGHTA, CDR2 FQGTGA. Deletions cut 5 bases from V and 5 bases from J, with 14 bases between. The CDR3 covers 14 residues. As DNA, the CDR3 is TGTGCCAGCAGCCTAGGGGGGGATGGAGATACGCAGTATTTT. Its translation is CASSLGGDGDTQYF.

This rearrangement joins TRBV27 to TRBJ2-1; TRBD2 agrees at 8 bases. The CDR3 covers 14 residues. Germline trimming cut 7 bases from V and 4 bases from J; bases unmatched to any gene: 6. Germline assignment: CDR1 MNHEY and CDR2 SMNVEV (reference sequence). The CDR3 region has the DNA TGTGCCAGCACCCGCGGGGGGAATTACAATGAGCAGTTCTTC. This encodes CASTRGGNYNEQFF.

The chain carries TRBV6-1 and TRBJ2-3; D might be TRBD2 (6 bases). CDR1 is MNHNS and CDR2 is SASEGT in the germline V gene. Trimming removed 6 bases at V and 0 bases at J, with 10 bases between. The CDR3 has 14 amino acids. CDR3 nucleotides: TGTGCCAGCAGCCGGGGGTCTAGCACAGATACGCAGTATTTT. This gives the protein CASSRGSSTDTQYF.

This clone was seen more than once but under ten times. J is TRBJ1-5 and V is TRBV6-1, with D hard to call. The length of the CDR3 is 15 residues. Per the germline V gene, CDR1 is MNHNS and CDR2 is SASEGT. Trimming removed 8 bases at V and 0 bases at J, with 14 bases between. CDR3 region: CASSIIGDSNQPQHF. CDR3 nucleotides: TGTGCCAGCTCAATAATCGGGGATAGCAATCAGCCCCAGCATTTT.

In this sample, this clone turned up once. The chain joins TRBV6-1 to TRBJ1-5; TRBD1 is a possible D gene (6 bases). Germline-derived CDR1 and CDR2 are MNHNS and SASEGT. Trimming pared 1 base from V and 3 bases from J, leaving 10 bases between. CDR3 length: 15 amino acids. CDR3 DNA: TGTGCCAGCAGTGAAGGACAGGCTATCAATCAGCCCCAGCATTTT. Protein product: CASSEGQAINQPQHF.

The chain has TRBV7-6 and TRBJ1-5; D is uncertain. Germline V CDR1 and CDR2: SGHVS, FNYEAQ. Trimming pared 1 base from V and 5 bases from J, leaving 9 bases between. This CDR3 region has 14 residues. CDR3 amino acids: CASSLGSGDQPQHF. The CDR3 region has the DNA TGTGCCAGCAGCTTAGGTTCCGGAGATCAGCCCCAGCATTTT.

The J gene is TRBJ1-1, the V gene TRBV6-6, with unresolved D. Trimming removed 7 bases at V and 2 bases at J, with 8 bases between. The CDR3 is 12 residues long. Germline lookup yields CDR1 MNHNY and CDR2 SVGAGI (reference sequence). DNA for the CDR3: TGTGCCAGCATCTCAGTAAACACTGAAGCTTTCTTT. Translation: CASISVNTEAFF.

This clone has more than one count but fewer than ten. The chain uses TRBV19 and TRBJ1-2; 7 nucleotides match TRBD1. CDR3 length: 14 amino acids. The V and J ends lost 6 bases and 4 bases, in that order; junction bases with no gene match: 8. CDR1 is LNHDA, CDR2 SQIVND, per germline (reference sequence). The CDR3 DNA sequence: TGTGCCAGTAGCCCCTCGGACAGGAGCTATGGCTACACCTTC. Translation gives CASSPSDRSYGYTF.

The V call is TRBV28, the J call TRBJ2-7; TRBD1 is a possible D gene (5 bases). This CDR3 is built from 16 residues. Trimming cost V 2 bases and J 1 base, with 15 bases left between them. CDR1 and CDR2 (germline): MDHEN, SYDVKM. CDR3 amino acids: CASSLGLKGKSYEQYF. The CDR3 DNA follows: TGTGCCAGCAGTTTAGGGCTGAAGGGGAAGTCCTACGAGCAGTACTTC. The entire variable domain, with the rest obtained from reference TRBV28 and TRBJ2-7, is as follows: DVKVTQSSRYLVKRTGEKVFLECVQDMDHENMFWYRQDPGLGLRLIYFSYDVKMKEKGDIPEGYSVSREKKERFSLILESASTNQTSMYLCASSLGLKGKSYEQYFGPGTRLTVT.

The rearrangement links TRBV6-1 to TRBJ1-5; D gene ambiguous. Trimming removed 4 bases at V and 0 bases at J, with 10 bases between. Looked up from germline, CDR1 is MNHNS and CDR2 is SASEGT. CDR3 length: 15 amino acids. In DNA form, the CDR3 reads TGTGCCAGCAGTGGCAGGTTTTATAGCAATCAGCCCCAGCATTTT. Residues: CASSGRFYSNQPQHF.

This clone has just one count. The rearrangement links TRBV5-1 to TRBJ2-1; weak D call: TRBD1 (5 bases). Germline V lookup: CDR1 SGHRS, CDR2 YFSETQ. Trimming cost V 1 base and J 7 bases, with 12 bases left between them. The CDR3 loop spans 14 amino acids. As DNA, the CDR3 is TGCGCCAGCAGCTTGAACAGGCGAACTAATGAGCAGTTCTTC. Translation gives CASSLNRRTNEQFF.

The J gene is TRBJ1-5, the V gene TRBV7-8; D is undetermined. Germline V lookup: CDR1 SGHVS, CDR2 FQNEAQ. This CDR3 spans 14 amino acids. V gave up 7 bases and J gave up 5 bases, with 15 bases separating them. The CDR3 bases are TGTGCCAGCACCACCGCGGGGTCTTATCAGCCCCAGCATTTT. Protein product: CASTTAGSYQPQHF.

The rearrangement joins TRBV27 to TRBJ2-2; 14 bases line up with TRBD2. The CDR3 consists of 15 residues. Trimming removed 6 bases from V and 5 bases from J; junction bases left unmatched: 2. Per the germline V gene, CDR1 is MNHEY and CDR2 is SMNVEV (reference sequence). CDR3 sequence: CASRTSGRGTGELFF. Written as DNA, the CDR3 is TGTGCCAGCAGGACTAGCGGGAGGGGTACCGGGGAGCTGTTTTTT.

The J gene is TRBJ2-3, the V gene TRBV18; 7 bases map to TRBD2. Trimming took 1 base from V and 9 from J; bases not matched to a gene: 4. Germline V gene sequence: CDR1 KGHSH, CDR2 LQKENI. CDR3 length: 13 residues. The CDR3 nucleotides read TGTGCCAGCTCACCACGGAGGGAGGGGACGCAGTATTTT. Protein: CASSPRREGTQYF.

V and J are TRBV4-1 and TRBJ1-2, with 7 bases lining up with TRBD1. This CDR3 has 17 amino acids. The V and J ends lost 5 bases and 1 base, in that order; junction bases with no gene match: 13. Germline CDR1 reads MGHRA; CDR2 reads YSYEKL. In nucleotides, the CDR3 is TGCGCCAGCAGCACCCGCCCGGGACAGACGTATAACTATGGCTACACCTTC. Translating gives CASSTRPGQTYNYGYTF.

The chain links TRBV19 to TRBJ1-5, with 7 nucleotides matching TRBD1. CDR1 is LNHDA and CDR2 is SQIVND in the germline V gene (reference sequence). V lost 7 bases, J lost 7 bases, and 10 bases stayed unmatched. CDR3 length equals 14 residues. CDR3 nucleotide sequence: TGTGCCAGTACCCACGCCAGGGGGATGCAGCCCCAGCATTTT. Translation: CASTHARGMQPQHF. Variable domain in full (rest from reference TRBV19 and TRBJ1-5): DGGITQSPKYLFRKEGQNVTLSCEQNLNHDAMYWYRQDPGQGLRLIYYSQIVNDFQKGDIAEGYSVSREKKESFPLTVTSAQKNPTAFYLCASTHARGMQPQHFGDGTRLSIL.

This clone was detected only once. The J gene is TRBJ2-4, the V gene TRBV2, with 8 nucleotides matching TRBD2. The CDR3 is 18 residues long. Germline V gives CDR1 SNHLY, CDR2 FYNNEI. J gave up 1 base and V 2 bases, and 10 bases lay outside the gene matches. The CDR3 coding sequence is TGTGCCAGCAGTGAATGGGTGGGACTAGGGGGGGCCAAAAACATTCAGTACTTC. Its translation: CASSEWVGLGGAKNIQYF.

This clone was observed a few times. The chain combines TRBV28 with TRBJ2-1, with D maybe TRBD2 (6 bases). Trimming took 2 bases from V and 5 from J, leaving 13 bases between them. The CDR3 is 15 amino acids. The germline V gene has CDR1 MDHEN and CDR2 SYDVKM. CDR3 loop: CASSLVAGTHNEQFF. The CDR3, as DNA: TGTGCCAGCAGTTTAGTCGCGGGAACCCACAATGAGCAGTTCTTC.

The rearrangement links TRBV10-3 to TRBJ1-6, with D maybe TRBD1 (6 bases). The length of the CDR3 is 13 residues. Trimming removed 2 bases at V and 15 bases at J, with 14 bases between. Germline loops: CDR1 ENHRY, CDR2 SYGVKD. The CDR3 DNA reads as TGTGCCATCAGTGAGACGGACAGTTACCACCTCCACTTT. Translation gives CAISETDSYHLHF.

This rearrangement joins TRBV6-1 to TRBJ1-4, with D hard to call. CDR3 length: 14 amino acids. From germline, CDR1 is MNHNS and CDR2 SASEGT. Trimming pared 1 base from V and 8 bases from J, leaving 11 bases between. The CDR3: CASSEVAGEEKLFF. CDR3 nucleotide sequence: TGTGCCAGCAGTGAAGTAGCTGGAGAAGAAAAACTGTTTTTT.

The genes are TRBV5-1 and TRBJ1-1, with 10 bases identical to TRBD1. The CDR3 length is 15 residues. Per the germline V gene, CDR1 is SGHRS and CDR2 is YFSETQ. Losses at the gene ends were 0 bases for V and 8 bases for J; bases not matched to a gene: 7. The CDR3 nucleotides read TGCGCCAGCAGCTTGGCCTTAGACAGGGGGCAAGAAGCTTTCTTT. Its protein is CASSLALDRGQEAFF.

This clone has just one count. The chain couples TRBV5-1 to TRBJ2-3; TRBD1 agrees at 7 bases. Germline V lookup: CDR1 SGHRS, CDR2 YFSETQ. Trimming took 3 bases from V and 0 from J; bases not matched to a gene: 1. The CDR3 has 14 residues. The CDR3 is CASSWDSSTDTQYF. CDR3 in DNA: TGCGCCAGCAGCTGGGACAGTAGCACAGATACGCAGTATTTT.